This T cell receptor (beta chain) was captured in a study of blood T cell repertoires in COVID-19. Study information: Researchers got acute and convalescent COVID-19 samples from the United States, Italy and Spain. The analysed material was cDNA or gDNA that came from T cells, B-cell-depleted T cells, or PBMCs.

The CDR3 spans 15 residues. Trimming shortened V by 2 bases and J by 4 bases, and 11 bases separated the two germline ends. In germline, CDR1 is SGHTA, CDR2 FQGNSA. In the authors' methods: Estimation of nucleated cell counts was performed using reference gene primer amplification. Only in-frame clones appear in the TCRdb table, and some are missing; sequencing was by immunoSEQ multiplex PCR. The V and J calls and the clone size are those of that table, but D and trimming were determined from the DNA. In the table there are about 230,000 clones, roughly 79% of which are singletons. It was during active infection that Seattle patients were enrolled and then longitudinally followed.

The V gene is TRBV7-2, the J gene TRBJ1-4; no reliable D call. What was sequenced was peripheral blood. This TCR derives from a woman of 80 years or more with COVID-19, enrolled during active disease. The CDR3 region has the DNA TGTGCCAGCAGCTTAAAGCGGCAGATTAATGAAAAACTGTTTTTT. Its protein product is CASSLKRQINEKLFF.